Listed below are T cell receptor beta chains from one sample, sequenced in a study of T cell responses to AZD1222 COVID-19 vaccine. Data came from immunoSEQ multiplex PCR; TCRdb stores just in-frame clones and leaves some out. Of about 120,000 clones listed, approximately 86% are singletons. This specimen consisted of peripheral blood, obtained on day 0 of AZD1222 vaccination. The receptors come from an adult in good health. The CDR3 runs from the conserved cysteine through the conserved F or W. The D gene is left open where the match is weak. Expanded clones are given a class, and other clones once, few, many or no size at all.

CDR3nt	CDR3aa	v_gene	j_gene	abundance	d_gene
TGTGCCAGTACTGGACTAGCGGTACCTGAGCAGTTCTTC	CASTGLAVPEQFF	TRBV19	TRBJ2-1	few	TRBD2
TGTGCCAGCAGCTTGGAACCCCTCGGCGGGACCCTCAATGAGCAGTTCTTC	CASSLEPLGGTLNEQFF	TRBV5-5	TRBJ2-1	-	-
TGTGCCAGCAGCCCAGCGCAGGGGGCAGGTCAGCCCCAGCATTTT	CASSPAQGAGQPQHF	TRBV7-2	TRBJ1-5	-	TRBD1
TGTGCCAGCAGTTTACTTTCCGGGCCCACCGGGGAGCTGTTTTTT	CASSLLSGPTGELFF	TRBV27	TRBJ2-2	-	-
TGCAGCGTCGAAACAGGGGTCGGCACTGAAGCTTTCTTT	CSVETGVGTEAFF	TRBV29-1	TRBJ1-1	-	TRBD1
TGTGCCAGTAGTATGCAAGCGGGCCGGGGGGAGCAGTACTTC	CASSMQAGRGEQYF	TRBV19	TRBJ2-7	-	-
TGTGCCAGCAGCTACCGGACAGGTGGCTACGAGCAGTACTTC	CASSYRTGGYEQYF	TRBV7-2	TRBJ2-7	-	TRBD1
TGTGCCAGCAGCCTAGCAGGGCCCCATGAAAAACTGTTTTTT	CASSLAGPHEKLFF	TRBV5-4	TRBJ1-4	-	-
TGTGCCTGGGTGGACGGCTCTGGAAACACCATATATTTT	CAWVDGSGNTIYF	TRBV30	TRBJ1-3	-	-
TGTGCCAGCACCTCCCCAACGGCCAGCGTTGTATATTACGCGAGACTGAGACCCTACGAGCAGTACTTC	CASTSPTASVVYYARLRPYEQYF	TRBV27	TRBJ2-7	-	-
TGTGCCAGCAGCTTAGGGGAGGTTAACTATGGCTACACCTTC	CASSLGEVNYGYTF	TRBV7-2	TRBJ1-2	-	-
TGTGCCAGCAGCGTAGGAGCGGCGGGAGGGACTGAGCAGTTCTTC	CASSVGAAGGTEQFF	TRBV9	TRBJ2-1	-	TRBD2
TGTGCCAGCAGGGGGCTGGGCTCCTACGAGCAGTACTTC	CASRGLGSYEQYF	TRBV25-1	TRBJ2-7	-	-
TGTGCCAGCAGTTTAGGACAGGTCTACGAGCAGTACTTC	CASSLGQVYEQYF	TRBV28	TRBJ2-7	-	TRBD1
TGTGCCATCAGAGTCAGTCCCACCGGGGAGCTGTTTTTT	CAIRVSPTGELFF	TRBV10-3	TRBJ2-2	-	-
TGCGCCAGCAGCTTGGTGGGGTCCCGATACAATGAGCAGTTCTTC	CASSLVGSRYNEQFF	TRBV5-1	TRBJ2-1	-	-
TGTGCCAGCAGCTTGGGGGGGTTCTATGGCTACACCTTC	CASSLGGFYGYTF	TRBV5-5	TRBJ1-2	once	-